The clone carrying this T cell receptor beta chain appeared a few times. The target antigen is unknown. V lost 5 bases, J lost 2 bases, and 28 bases lay in between. Germline CDR1 reads SEHNR; CDR2 reads FQNEAQ (reference sequence). This CDR3 has 19 residues. The data were obtained in a study of T-cell memory formation after mild COVID-19. Whole-study results and caveats: For second-wave clones that peaked at day 37, SARS-CoV-2 specificity went unverified. Some SARS-CoV-2-responding clones were already detected in memory before infection. From day 15 to 85, contracting clones were balanced between CD4 and CD8, whereas later expanders leaned toward CD4+.

From the 5' RACE reads, TCRdb called clonotypes with MiXCR, one entry per CDR3 protein. The table has roughly 350,000 distinct CDR3 sequences, under 25% seen once; the top ten hold under 15%. The chain links TRBV7-9 to TRBJ2-7; D not certain. The material sequenced was PBMCs or a T cell subset sorted from them (not recorded which). This TCR came from an adult woman who had mild COVID-19 (a few samples of this study predate the infection). Cell type and time point are not known. This CDR3 reads CASSHVASQNAVPTYEQYF. As DNA, the CDR3 is TGTGCCAGCAGCCACGTCGCAAGCCAAAACGCCGTACCAACCTACGAGCAGTACTTC.